A selection of T cell receptor beta chains follows, all from one sample in a study of T cells in Graves' hyperthyroidism and ophthalmopathy. TCRdb reprocessed the multiplex PCR reads via MiXCR and lists one record per CDR3 protein. This repertoire shows about 420,000 distinct CDR3 sequences, around 13% found once; its top ten account for 5.3%. Sequenced input: blood. All receptors derive from a woman younger than 30 with Graves' hyperthyroidism. Each CDR3 is given with its conserved first and last residue. Fields, in order: J gene, clone size, V gene, D gene, CDR3 DNA, CDR3 protein. A D gene is named only where the DNA matches it firmly. Clone size is shown for a subset of rows, as once, few, many or a class of expanded clone.

>TRBJ1-1|many|TRBV29-1|-
TGCAGCGTAGCTCACGCCATGAACACTGAAGCTTTCTTT
CSVAHAMNTEAFF
>TRBJ1-6|-|TRBV20-1|-
TGCAGTGCTAGAGACCCCACGACCGGGACATCTTCACCCCTCCACTTT
CSARDPTTGTSSPLHF
>TRBJ2-5|many|TRBV6-2/TRBV6-3|-
TGTGCCAGCAGTCGGACAGAAACTAAGACCCAGTACTTC
CASSRTETKTQYF
>TRBJ2-1|many|TRBV12-3/TRBV12-4|TRBD1
TGTGCCAGCAGTTTACGGGACAGGGCTGGCAATGAGCAGTTCTTC
CASSLRDRAGNEQFF
>TRBJ2-7|few|TRBV29-1|-
TGCAGCGTTGAGTTGAACGGCTCCTACGAGCAGTACTTC
CSVELNGSYEQYF
>TRBJ1-1|many|TRBV5-6|-
TGTGCCAGCAGCTTCCCTTCCAGGGTGGGCACTGAAGCTTTCTTT
CASSFPSRVGTEAFF
>TRBJ2-1|once|TRBV4-1|-
TGCGCCAGCAGCCAAGTAGGTGGGAGTAGGAATGAGCAGTTCTTC
CASSQVGGSRNEQFF
>TRBJ1-6|few|TRBV28|-
TGTGCCAGCAGTTTATCCAGGATTGATTCACCCCTCCACTTT
CASSLSRIDSPLHF
>TRBJ2-1|-|TRBV4-1|TRBD2
TGCGCCAGCAGCCAAGTAGTGGGGGAGGGGGAGCAGTTCTTC
CASSQVVGEGEQFF
>TRBJ2-5|many|TRBV29-1|TRBD2
TGCAGCGTATGGCTTTTATTAGCGGGCTCTCAAGAGACCCAGTACTTC
CSVWLLLAGSQETQYF
>TRBJ2-1|many|TRBV7-8|-
TGTGCCAGCAGCCCGACAGTGGAGCAGTTCTTC
CASSPTVEQFF
>TRBJ1-2|many|TRBV29-1|-
TGCAGCGGGCAGGGAAGCTATGGCTACACCTTC
CSGQGSYGYTF
>TRBJ2-7|many|TRBV12-3/TRBV12-4|-
TGTGCCAGCAGTTTAACGTTGGAGCAGTACTTC
CASSLTLEQYF
>TRBJ2-7|-|TRBV29-1|-
TGCAGCGTTGAATGGTACTACGAGCAGTACTTC
CSVEWYYEQYF
>TRBJ2-1|many|TRBV11-1|TRBD1
TGTGCCAGCAGCTCCCCGGCCGGGACAGGCTACAATGAGCAGTTCTTC
CASSSPAGTGYNEQFF
>TRBJ2-3|-|TRBV3-1|TRBD2
TGTGCCAGCAGCCTGCCGGGACTAGCCGCAGATACGCAGTATTTT
CASSLPGLAADTQYF
>TRBJ2-1|many|TRBV20-1|-
TGCAGTGCTAGACCGGAGGGCCTGTGGAATGAGCAGTTCTTC
CSARPEGLWNEQFF
>TRBJ2-1|many|TRBV7-8|TRBD2
TGTGCCAGCACCGGCCTGGGCGGGAGCCCTCCTATCCCTGAGCAGTTCTTC
CASTGLGGSPPIPEQFF
>TRBJ1-3|-|TRBV5-1|-
TGCGCCAGCAGCTTGGCCGACAGGTCTGGAAACACCATATATTTT
CASSLADRSGNTIYF
>TRBJ2-1|once|TRBV20-1|TRBD2
TGCAGTGCTCCCACTAGCGGGGACCCTCGGGAGCAGTTCTTC
CSAPTSGDPREQFF
>TRBJ2-7|-|TRBV3-1|-
TGTGCCAGCAGCCGGGGGTTAGACGAGCAGTACTTC
CASSRGLDEQYF
>TRBJ1-4|few|TRBV15|TRBD1
TGTGCCACCAGCAGAGACCGGACAGGGCGGGCTGAAAAACTGTTTTTT
CATSRDRTGRAEKLFF
>TRBJ1-2|-|TRBV29-1|TRBD1
TGCAGCGTTCAACCTAGGGACAGGGCATCTAACTATGGCTACACCTTC
CSVQPRDRASNYGYTF
>TRBJ2-1|-|TRBV6-2/TRBV6-3|-
TGTGCCAGCAGTTCCCCCCGCCAGCAGTTCTTC
CASSSPRQQFF
>TRBJ2-1|many|TRBV20-1|-
TGCAGTGCTAGTACGAGCTACTCCTACAATGAGCAGTTCTTC
CSASTSYSYNEQFF
>TRBJ1-1|many|TRBV5-4|-
TGTGCCAGCAGCGCGGACAGCATGAACACTGAAGCTTTCTTT
CASSADSMNTEAFF
>TRBJ2-7|many|TRBV20-1|TRBD2
TGCAGTGCCACCGGGACTAGCGGGATTAGCTCCTACGAGCAGTACTTC
CSATGTSGISSYEQYF
>TRBJ1-3|-|TRBV12-3/TRBV12-4|-
TGTGCCAGCAGTCTACAGGGACATTCTGGAAACACCATATATTTT
CASSLQGHSGNTIYF
>TRBJ2-7|many|TRBV20-1|-
TGCAGTGCTAGAGGGATAGGCAGGGACACCTACGAGCAGTACTTC
CSARGIGRDTYEQYF
>TRBJ2-4|many|TRBV20-1|-
TGCAGTGCTAGAGTAGGGGCAGGCCGGACGAACATTCAGTACTTC
CSARVGAGRTNIQYF
>TRBJ1-1|-|TRBV7-9|TRBD1
TGTGCCAGCAGCTTAGGTGGAACAGGGGGAGGAAACACTGAAGCTTTCTTT
CASSLGGTGGGNTEAFF
>TRBJ2-5|many|TRBV11-2|TRBD1
TGTGCCAGCAGCACCTCGGGACAGTTCCAAGAGACCCAGTACTTC
CASSTSGQFQETQYF
>TRBJ2-7|many|TRBV5-1|TRBD2
TGCGCCAGCAGCTGGCTAGCGGGGACCTACGAGCAGTACTTC
CASSWLAGTYEQYF
>TRBJ2-2|many|TRBV29-1|-
TGCAGCGTTGAGACCCTGAACACCGGGGAGCTGTTTTTT
CSVETLNTGELFF
>TRBJ2-2|many|TRBV7-9|-
TGTGCCAGCAGCCTTACGATGGGCGAGAACACCGGGGAGCTGTTTTTT
CASSLTMGENTGELFF
>TRBJ1-2|-|TRBV28|-
TGTGCCAGCAGCCCCCCCATTAGGGGCTATGGCTACACCTTC
CASSPPIRGYGYTF
>TRBJ2-3|-|TRBV30|-
TGTGCCTGGAGTGACAAGACAGGAGATACGCAGTATTTT
CAWSDKTGDTQYF
>TRBJ2-1|many|TRBV18|-
TGTGCCAGCTCACCCCCCTCTAGCGTCGAGCAGTTCTTC
CASSPPSSVEQFF
>TRBJ1-2|-|TRBV6-2/TRBV6-3|-
TGTGCCAGCAGTTACTACGGACGCCGGGCTAACTATGGCTACACCTTC
CASSYYGRRANYGYTF
>TRBJ1-6|few|TRBV4-1|TRBD1
TGCGCCAGCAGGAGGACGGGACAGGGCAGACGGAATTCACCCCTCCACTTT
CASRRTGQGRRNSPLHF
>TRBJ1-2|many|TRBV10-3|TRBD1
TGTGCCACCGGGACAGGGAACTATGGCTACACCTTC
CATGTGNYGYTF
>TRBJ2-7|-|TRBV11-3|-
TGTGCCAGCAGCACCCACGGGGGTGGCGGCTACGAGCAGTACTTC
CASSTHGGGGYEQYF
>TRBJ1-1|many|TRBV6-1|-
TGTGCCAGCAGTGAAAACCCCTTGAACACTGAAGCTTTCTTT
CASSENPLNTEAFF
>TRBJ1-1|many|TRBV7-8|-
TGTGCCAGCAGCCCTCGTGGGAGGGGGTACACTGAAGCTTTCTTT
CASSPRGRGYTEAFF
>TRBJ1-1|many|TRBV2|-
TGTGCCAGCCTCAGAGGCAATGTGAACACTGAAGCTTTCTTT
CASLRGNVNTEAFF
>TRBJ1-2|few|TRBV28|-
TGTGCCAGCAGGTCCGGGACAATCTATGGCTACACCTTC
CASRSGTIYGYTF
>TRBJ2-1|few|TRBV20-1|TRBD2
TGCAGTGCTTTAGGCCTAGCGGTTAACAATGAGCAGTTCTTC
CSALGLAVNNEQFF
>TRBJ1-1|many|TRBV12-3/TRBV12-4|-
TGTGCCAGCAGTTTTCGAAGAGGGAACACTGAAGCTTTCTTT
CASSFRRGNTEAFF
>TRBJ1-1|-|TRBV30|TRBD1
TGTGCCTGGGACAGGGGGGGCACTGAAGCTTTCTTT
CAWDRGGTEAFF